These T cell receptor beta chains were read from a single sample in a study of regulatory T cells in long-lasting Graves disease. Each CDR3 protein gets one entry after TCRdb re-called the multiplex PCR reads with MiXCR. The sample yields under 800,000 distinct CDR3 sequences, 16% seen once. In addition, the sample was reused for a study of T cells in Graves' hyperthyroidism and ophthalmopathy.

Material: peripheral blood mononuclear cells (PBMCs), obtained at new diagnosis, from a patient treated with antithyroid drugs. These receptors were collected from a woman in her thirties with Graves disease. Both conserved end residues are part of each CDR3. The order of the fields is clone size, V gene, D gene, J gene, CDR3 protein, CDR3 DNA. The D gene is left open where the match is weak. The size field is filled for only some rows; it gives once, few, many or a size class.

size: few
V: TRBV2
D: TRBD1
J: TRBJ1-6
CDR3: CASSFHGQGAGSSPLHF
DNA: TGTGCCAGCAGCTTCCACGGACAGGGGGCTGGGTCATCACCCCTCCACTTT

size: many
V: TRBV20-1
D: -
J: TRBJ2-5
CDR3: CSARDTGSETQYF
DNA: TGCAGTGCTAGAGATACGGGGTCGGAGACCCAGTACTTC

size: many
V: TRBV15
D: TRBD1
J: TRBJ2-2
CDR3: CATSRVRPFVTSGQISGELFF
DNA: TGTGCCACCAGCAGAGTTCGTCCCTTCGTGACCTCGGGACAGATAAGCGGGGAGCTGTTTTTT

size: many
V: TRBV28
D: -
J: TRBJ2-5
CDR3: CASSLYLSGEETQYF
DNA: TGTGCCAGCAGTTTATATCTGTCTGGGGAAGAGACCCAGTACTTC

size: few
V: TRBV5-1
D: -
J: TRBJ2-1
CDR3: CASSWRDAGAYNEQFF
DNA: TGCGCCAGCAGCTGGAGGGACGCAGGAGCCTACAATGAGCAGTTCTTC

size: many
V: TRBV29-1
D: TRBD1
J: TRBJ1-1
CDR3: CSVGQGNTEAFF
DNA: TGCAGCGTGGGACAGGGGAACACTGAAGCTTTCTTT

size: few
V: TRBV29-1
D: -
J: TRBJ2-1
CDR3: CSVELEFEGEQFF
DNA: TGCAGCGTTGAATTGGAGTTTGAAGGGGAGCAGTTCTTC

size: few
V: TRBV7-9
D: TRBD1
J: TRBJ2-3
CDR3: CASSLTGAGPQVTQYF
DNA: TGTGCCAGCAGCCTGACAGGGGCCGGCCCACAGGTTACGCAGTATTTT

size: -
V: TRBV27
D: TRBD1
J: TRBJ2-1
CDR3: CASSWGQTNEQFF
DNA: TGTGCCAGCAGTTGGGGACAGACCAATGAGCAGTTCTTC

size: many
V: TRBV11-2
D: TRBD2
J: TRBJ2-1
CDR3: CASSLGTSRLHEQFF
DNA: TGTGCCAGCAGCTTAGGGACTAGCAGGTTACATGAGCAGTTCTTC

size: many
V: TRBV28
D: -
J: TRBJ2-5
CDR3: CASSSPSPGRKETQYF
DNA: TGTGCCAGCAGTTCCCCATCACCGGGACGCAAAGAGACCCAGTACTTC

size: many
V: TRBV12-5
D: -
J: TRBJ2-1
CDR3: CASGLEGGGGEQFF
DNA: TGTGCTAGTGGTTTGGAGGGAGGGGGTGGTGAGCAGTTCTTC

size: few
V: TRBV5-1
D: TRBD1
J: TRBJ2-1
CDR3: CASSLVPDRGGNEQFF
DNA: TGCGCCAGCAGCTTGGTCCCGGACAGGGGCGGGAATGAGCAGTTCTTC

size: many
V: TRBV12-3/TRBV12-4
D: TRBD2
J: TRBJ2-3
CDR3: CASNYIGRLAGGREDTQYF
DNA: TGTGCCAGCAATTACATCGGGAGACTAGCGGGAGGTCGTGAAGATACGCAGTATTTT

size: -
V: TRBV20-1
D: TRBD2
J: TRBJ2-1
CDR3: CSARDGPSSGFHLDEQFF
DNA: TGCAGTGCTAGAGATGGGCCGTCTAGCGGGTTCCACTTGGATGAGCAGTTCTTC

size: few
V: TRBV7-6
D: -
J: TRBJ2-7
CDR3: CASSLAVGSSYEQYF
DNA: TGTGCCAGCAGCTTAGCAGTCGGGAGCTCCTACGAGCAGTACTTC

size: -
V: TRBV5-1
D: TRBD2
J: TRBJ2-2
CDR3: CASSKRESAGELFF
DNA: TGCGCCAGCAGTAAGCGGGAGTCCGCCGGGGAGCTGTTTTTT

size: many
V: TRBV7-2
D: TRBD2
J: TRBJ2-7
CDR3: CASSREIAGGIEQYF
DNA: TGTGCCAGCAGCCGCGAAATAGCGGGAGGTATTGAGCAGTACTTC

size: -
V: TRBV6-2/TRBV6-3
D: -
J: TRBJ2-1
CDR3: CASGDSYNEQFF
DNA: TGTGCCAGCGGGGACTCCTACAATGAGCAGTTCTTC

size: many
V: TRBV7-9
D: -
J: TRBJ1-1
CDR3: CASSAGGNTEAFF
DNA: TGTGCCAGCAGCGCTGGCGGGAACACTGAAGCTTTCTTT

size: few
V: TRBV30
D: -
J: TRBJ2-7
CDR3: CAWSVRGQSGRRYF
DNA: TGTGCCTGGAGTGTAAGGGGTCAGAGCGGTCGACGGTACTTC

size: many
V: TRBV12-3/TRBV12-4
D: -
J: TRBJ1-6
CDR3: CASSLVGISPLHF
DNA: TGTGCCAGCAGTTTGGTCGGGATTTCACCCCTCCACTTT

size: few
V: TRBV12-3/TRBV12-4
D: TRBD1
J: TRBJ2-3
CDR3: CASSFLDRGHGQYF
DNA: TGTGCCAGCAGTTTCCTGGACAGGGGGCATGGGCAGTATTTT